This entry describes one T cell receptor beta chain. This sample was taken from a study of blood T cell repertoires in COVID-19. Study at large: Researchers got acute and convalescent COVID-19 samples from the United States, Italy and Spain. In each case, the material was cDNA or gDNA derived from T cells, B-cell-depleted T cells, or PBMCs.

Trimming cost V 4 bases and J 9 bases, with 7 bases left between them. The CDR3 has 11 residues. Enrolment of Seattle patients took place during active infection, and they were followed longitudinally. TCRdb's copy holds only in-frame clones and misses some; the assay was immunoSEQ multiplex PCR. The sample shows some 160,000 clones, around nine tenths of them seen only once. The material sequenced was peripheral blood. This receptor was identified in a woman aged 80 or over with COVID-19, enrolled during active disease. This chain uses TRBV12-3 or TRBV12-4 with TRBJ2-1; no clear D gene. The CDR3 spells CASSSEIEQFF. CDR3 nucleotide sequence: TGTGCCAGCAGTTCGGAGATTGAGCAGTTCTTC.